The clone carrying this TCR beta chain was counted between two and nine times. As yet, its antigen is unknown. This sample is part of a study of vaccination and CD4 T cells after COVID-19. Stated time point: late sampling 161 to 241 days after vaccination in a few convalescent patients. Regarding treatment: roughly 11-day PBMC culture with coronavirus spike peptide pools or control peptides (ViraFEST assay). ViraFEST grew antigen-specific T cells using peptide pools, then sequenced TCRs. In germline, CDR1 is ENHRY, CDR2 SYGVKD. V lost 8 bases, J lost 3 bases, and 5 bases stayed unmatched. There are 14 residues in the CDR3. Overall study findings and caveats: It was observed that, in convalescent patients, a median approximately 86% of reactive clones arose only post-vaccination.

The Oncomine TCR Beta short-read assay generated sequence data from the DNA of cultured CD4+ T cells. In TCRdb, the PCR reads were re-called with MiXCR into one record per CDR3 protein. The sample records roughly 15,000 distinct CDR3 sequences, 52% being singletons. This chain connects TRBV10-3 to TRBJ2-3; 10 bases are shared with TRBD2. The sequenced sample was CD4+ T cells from blood, cultured in vitro, obtained about 7 months after SARS-CoV-2 vaccination. This receptor was taken from a human donor who had recovered from COVID-19. CDR3 nucleotides: TGTGCCATCGGCCTAGCGGGAGTTACAGATACGCAGTATTTT. This codes for CAIGLAGVTDTQYF.